This TCR beta chain was recovered during a study of T cell responses to AZD1222 COVID-19 vaccine. With respect to this clone: Its specificity is unknown.

The CDR3 runs to 17 residues. Losses at the gene ends were 2 bases for V and 0 bases for J; bases not matched to a gene: 4. Germline V gene lookup returns CDR1 SGHNT and CDR2 YYREEE (reference sequence). Assay used: immunoSEQ multiplex PCR; TCRdb lists only in-frame clones, some missing. The sample contains approximately 21,000 clones, about four fifths of which appear only once. Study-wide results and limits: Seropositive AZD1222 recipients at baseline numbered only five or six.

This clonotype was sampled from an adult who received the AZD1222 COVID-19 vaccine. The sequencing used peripheral blood, collected 28 days after the second AZD1222 dose. The genes are TRBV5-4 and TRBJ1-6; 8 bases align to TRBD1. In DNA, the CDR3 is TGTGCCAGCAGCTTTGACAGGGGAGGCTCCTATAATTCACCCCTCCACTTT. Protein: CASSFDRGGSYNSPLHF.